These T cell receptor beta chains were read from a single sample in a study of cytomegalovirus exposure and HLA in healthy donors. TCRdb's table, derived via immunoSEQ multiplex PCR, lists solely in-frame clones and lacks some. The table records roughly 180,000 clones, roughly 80% of them present only once. Material: PBMCs. All receptors derive from a female donor in good health and CMV-seronegative. CDR3s include the opening cysteine and the closing phenylalanine or tryptophan. A D gene is named only where the DNA matches it firmly. Clone size is not always given. Where it is, it says once, few, many or a class for expanded clones.

TRBD1 - TRBJ1-1 TRBV5-1 TGCGCCAGCAGCTTGACAGGGGTGGGGTCCGAAGCTTTCTTT CASSLTGVGSEAFF
TRBD2 - TRBJ2-7 TRBV11-2 TGTGCCAGCAGCTTCGGACTAGCGGGAGAGCAGTACTTC CASSFGLAGEQYF
- - TRBJ2-7 TRBV7-9 TGTTCCAGCAGCCTACAGGGATTCGAGCAGTACTTC CSSSLQGFEQYF
TRBD1 - TRBJ1-4 TRBV5-1 TGCGCCAGCAGCCTGACAGGGACTCTAAATGAAAAACTGTTTTTT CASSLTGTLNEKLFF
TRBD1 once TRBJ2-2 TRBV6-1 TGTGCCATACCCGACAGGGGGCGCGGAACCGGGGAGCTGTTTTTT CAIPDRGRGTGELFF
- - TRBJ2-5 TRBV5-1 TGCGCCAGCAGCTTGGCCGGGACACAAGAAGAGACCCAGTACTTC CASSLAGTQEETQYF
- - TRBJ2-5 TRBV7-2 TGTGCCAGCAGCGTTTCTATAGCCCAGTACTTC CASSVSIAQYF
- - TRBJ1-2 TRBV29-1 TGCAGCGTTGCTCGGGTTAACTATGGCTACACCTTC CSVARVNYGYTF
- - TRBJ1-3 TRBV6-5 TGTGCCAGCAGTCTCACCTTCGGGGCTGGAAACACCATATATTTT CASSLTFGAGNTIYF
- - TRBJ1-1 TRBV20-1 TGCAGTGCTCCCACCAGGGCTGAAGCTTTCTTT CSAPTRAEAFF
- - TRBJ2-1 TRBV27 TGTGCCAGCAGTTTTCTCGGAGCGCGCAATGAGCAGTTCTTC CASSFLGARNEQFF
TRBD1 - TRBJ2-7 TRBV2 TGTGCCACCCAACCGGGACAGGGGGTCTACGAGCAGTACTTC CATQPGQGVYEQYF
- few TRBJ2-3 TRBV7-6 TGTGCCAGCAGCTCAGGAGGAGTGTCTAGCACAGATACGCAGTATTTT CASSSGGVSSTDTQYF
- - TRBJ2-1 TRBV9 TGTGCCAGCAGTACCTGGGGGGTTGAGCAGTTCTTC CASSTWGVEQFF
- - TRBJ2-1 TRBV5-6 TGTGCCAGCAGCTTGGTAGGCAGGGGAGAGTTCTTC CASSLVGRGEFF
- - TRBJ2-5 TRBV19 TGTGCCAGTAGGGGCCAGGAGGCAGGGGAAGAGACCCAGTACTTC CASRGQEAGEETQYF
TRBD1 - TRBJ2-2 TRBV5-1 TGCGCCAGCAGCTTCACAGGGGGCATGAATACCGGGGAGCTGTTTTTT CASSFTGGMNTGELFF
- - TRBJ1-1 TRBV7-9 TGTGCCAGCGCCAGGGAGGATGAAGCTTTCTTT CASAREDEAFF
TRBD2 - TRBJ2-1 TRBV12-5 TGTGCTAGTGGTTTGGGACTAGCGGGGGACAATGAGCAGTTCTTC CASGLGLAGDNEQFF
- - TRBJ1-2 TRBV28 TGTGCCAGCAGTTTATCCGCCGGGGGGGGCGGTGACGGCTACACCTTC CASSLSAGGGGDGYTF
- - TRBJ2-1 TRBV5-1 TGCGCCAGCAGCCTCCCGGGTGGGGAGGACGAGCAGTTCTTC CASSLPGGEDEQFF
TRBD1 - TRBJ1-2 TRBV11-2 TGTGCCAGCAGCCCCCCGACAGGGTACTACACCTTC CASSPPTGYYTF
TRBD1 - TRBJ2-5 TRBV28 TGTGCCAGCAGCCTAGGGGGACAGGGAGAGACCCAGTACTTC CASSLGGQGETQYF
TRBD2 - TRBJ2-1 TRBV7-7 TGTGCTAGCAGCCTCGGGCTAGCGGGTGAGCAGTTCTTC CASSLGLAGEQFF
- - TRBJ2-5 TRBV5-5 TGTGCCAGCAGCTTCGTTGACAACTACCAAGAGACCCAGTACTTC CASSFVDNYQETQYF
- once TRBJ2-1 TRBV7-2 TGTGCCAGCAGCTTATACAAATACAATGAGCAGTTCTTC CASSLYKYNEQFF
TRBD2 - TRBJ2-7 TRBV29-1 TGCAGCGTTGAGGGGAGGGGCGACTCCTACGAGCAGTACTTC CSVEGRGDSYEQYF
TRBD2 - TRBJ2-7 TRBV10-3 TGTGCCATCAGTGGAGCGGGGCGGTACGAGCAGTACTTC CAISGAGRYEQYF
TRBD1 once TRBJ2-7 TRBV7-9 TGTGCCAGCAGACCCCCGAGGGGGCATGCAAACGAGCAGTACTTC CASRPPRGHANEQYF
- - TRBJ2-7 TRBV19 TGTGCCAGTAGTACCATCCACAGGGTCTACGAGCAGTACTTC CASSTIHRVYEQYF
TRBD2 - TRBJ2-5 TRBV11-3 TGTGCCAGCAGTCCCGGGACAGCAGGACTAGCGAGACAAGAGACCCAGTACTTC CASSPGTAGLARQETQYF
- - TRBJ1-3 TRBV19 TGTGCCAGTAACACCGATTCCGGGACGCGGAGGGACACCATATATTTT CASNTDSGTRRDTIYF
- - TRBJ1-4 TRBV19 TGTGCCAGTAGTATAAGAGGGCGAATAGAAAAACTGTTTTTT CASSIRGRIEKLFF
- - TRBJ1-2 TRBV7-9 TGTTCCAGCAGCCCTGGGGGGGTTTATGGCTACACCTTC CSSSPGGVYGYTF
TRBD1 few TRBJ2-5 TRBV5-1 TGCGCCAGCAGCGCGGGACAGGGTCAAGAGACCCAGTACTTC CASSAGQGQETQYF
- - TRBJ2-7 TRBV7-9 TGTGCCAGCAGCCCCAATCTAGGGGGTTTTACCTACGAGCAGTACTTC CASSPNLGGFTYEQYF
TRBD1 - TRBJ2-6 TRBV5-1 TGCGCCAGCAGCTTGGGGACAGGGGGCGGTGGGGCCAACGTCCTGACTTTC CASSLGTGGGGANVLTF
- - TRBJ2-3 TRBV5-1 TGCGCCAGCAGCTTGCGGTCGGGTTCAGATACGCAGTATTTT CASSLRSGSDTQYF
TRBD2 few TRBJ2-5 TRBV7-3 TGTGCCAGCAGCCCGGTTGGCGGGGGGATGGAGACCCAGTACTTC CASSPVGGGMETQYF
- - TRBJ2-5 TRBV5-1 TGCGCCAGCAGCTCAAACCAAGAGACCCAGTACTTC CASSSNQETQYF
TRBD2 - TRBJ2-4 TRBV9 TGTGCCAGCAGCGTAGGACTAGCGGGGGGGCCCAGCATTCAGTACTTC CASSVGLAGGPSIQYF
TRBD1 - TRBJ2-7 TRBV19 TGTGCCAGCAGTCTCGGGACAGGGTCCTACGAGCAGTACTTC CASSLGTGSYEQYF
TRBD2 - TRBJ2-1 TRBV27 TGTGCCAGCAGTTTATTGTCGACTAGCGGGTCGTACAATGAGCAGTTCTTC CASSLLSTSGSYNEQFF
- few TRBJ1-2 TRBV5-4 TGTGCCAGCAGCTTGGCGGACTATGGCTACACCTTC CASSLADYGYTF
- - TRBJ1-2 TRBV27 TGTGCCAGCAGTCCTCGGGGAGGGACCTTCGGGAGGTATGGCTACACCTTC CASSPRGGTFGRYGYTF
- - TRBJ2-2 TRBV2 TGTGCCAGCAGTGATCGCCAGGGAATAGGCTCCGGGGAGCTGTTTTTT CASSDRQGIGSGELFF
- - TRBJ1-2 TRBV9 TGTGCCAGCAGCGTAGGCAGGGCGCGCTATGGCTACACCTTC CASSVGRARYGYTF
- - TRBJ1-1 TRBV10-3 TGTGCCATCAGTGAGTCGGACAGTTTCAACACTGAAGCTTTCTTT CAISESDSFNTEAFF
TRBD1 - TRBJ2-1 TRBV19 TGTGCCAGTAGTTTGGGACAGGGGGGGGGTAATGAGCAGTTCTTC CASSLGQGGGNEQFF